The rows below give T cell receptor beta chains drawn from one sample of a study of T-cell memory formation after mild COVID-19. One entry per CDR3 protein results from TCRdb running MiXCR on the 5' RACE reads. The sample shows 92,000 or so distinct CDR3 sequences, roughly 16% of them seen only once. Specimen: PBMCs or a T cell subset sorted from them (not recorded which). These receptors all come from a man between 18 and 35 years old who had mild COVID-19 (a few samples of this study predate the infection). Cell type and time point are not known. Both conserved end residues are part of each CDR3. The D gene is left open where the match is weak. A clone size is listed for some rows: how often the clone was seen (once, few, many), or a class if it is expanded.

>-|TRBJ2-1|-|TRBV12-3/TRBV12-4
TGTGCCAGCAGTTCGCCACACCGACAGTTCTTC
CASSSPHRQFF
>few|TRBJ2-1|-|TRBV6-5
TGTGCCAGCATAAGCCAGGGTGGCAATGAGCAGTTCTTC
CASISQGGNEQFF
>-|TRBJ1-1|-|TRBV9
TGTGCCAGCAGCGTGAGCCCGGGAGGAAGTGAAGCTTTCTTT
CASSVSPGGSEAFF
>-|TRBJ2-1|TRBD1|TRBV7-8
TGTGCCAGCAGGTCGGGACAGGGGAGCGATGAGCAGTTCTTC
CASRSGQGSDEQFF
>few|TRBJ1-1|TRBD1|TRBV5-1
TGCGCCAGCAGCCCGGGGACAGGTACTTACACTGAAGCTTTCTTT
CASSPGTGTYTEAFF
>few|TRBJ2-1|TRBD2|TRBV12-3/TRBV12-4
TGTGCCAGCAGTTTGGGGGGGACGGGGAATGAGCAGTTCTTC
CASSLGGTGNEQFF
>-|TRBJ2-3|TRBD2|TRBV5-1
TGCGCCAGCAGCGAAGGACTAGCGGGTGTCACAGATACGCAGTATTTT
CASSEGLAGVTDTQYF
>-|TRBJ2-2|-|TRBV11-2
TGTGCCAGCAGCACGCGAAGGGAGTTCGCGAACACCGGGGAGCTGTTTTTT
CASSTRREFANTGELFF
>-|TRBJ2-5|-|TRBV6-5
TGTGCCAGCAGTTACTCCCGCCCGACAGATTTCCAAGAGACCCAGTACTTC
CASSYSRPTDFQETQYF
>few|TRBJ1-2|-|TRBV4-3
TGCGCCAGCAGCCAAGGAGGGGACTATGGCTACACCTTC
CASSQGGDYGYTF
>medium-sized|TRBJ2-2|-|TRBV6-2/TRBV6-3
TGTGCCAGCATCAAAAGCCGCCGGGTGGGGCGCACCGGGGAGCTGTTTTTT
CASIKSRRVGRTGELFF
>few|TRBJ1-2|-|TRBV12-3/TRBV12-4
-
CASSSSDRGLGYTF
>-|TRBJ1-2|TRBD1|TRBV12-3/TRBV12-4
TGTGCCAGCAGTCCGGACAGGGGTGATGACTATGGCTACACCTTC
CASSPDRGDDYGYTF
>few|TRBJ2-7|-|TRBV7-2
TGTGCCAGCAGCTTAGAGGGCGGGGGCAGCTCCTACGAGCAGTACTTC
CASSLEGGGSSYEQYF
>many|TRBJ2-7|-|TRBV12-3/TRBV12-4
TGTGCCAGCAGTTTTCTCGTCTACGAGCAGTACTTC
CASSFLVYEQYF
>-|TRBJ2-5|TRBD2|TRBV25-1
TGTGCCAGCAGCCCATCCAGCGGGGGGGCAAGTGAGACCCAGTACTTC
CASSPSSGGASETQYF
>-|TRBJ2-3|-|TRBV9
TGTGCCAGCAGCGACTCAGGGGCACGTAGCACAGATACGCAGTATTTT
CASSDSGARSTDTQYF
>few|TRBJ2-7|-|TRBV7-8
TGTGCCAGCAGCCAGGTGCTGAAAGGAGAGCAGTACTTC
CASSQVLKGEQYF
>few|TRBJ2-5|-|TRBV28
TGTGCCAGCAGTTCCCCCCGGGACCGGGTGTATACCCAGTACTTC
CASSSPRDRVYTQYF
>few|TRBJ2-1|TRBD2|TRBV11-2
TGTGCCAGCAGCACAGGGAGGAGCGGGGGCGGGAATGAGCAGTTCTTC
CASSTGRSGGGNEQFF
>few|TRBJ1-1|-|TRBV12-3/TRBV12-4
TGTGCCAGCAGTCGACGGAACACTGAAGCTTTCTTT
CASSRRNTEAFF
>few|TRBJ2-2|-|TRBV4-1
TGCGCCAGCAGCCAAGTCAGGGCGGTGGAGACCGGGGAGCTGTTTTTT
CASSQVRAVETGELFF
>many|TRBJ2-3|-|TRBV7-3
TGTGCCAGCAGCTTTTCCGGACTCGGCACAGATACGCAGTATTTT
CASSFSGLGTDTQYF
>few|TRBJ1-2|-|TRBV29-1
TGCAGCGTGTACGGACGGGATGGCTACACCTTC
CSVYGRDGYTF
>few|TRBJ2-7|-|TRBV4-2
TGTGCCAGCAGCCGGGGTGTAAACACCTACGAGCAGTACTTC
CASSRGVNTYEQYF
>few|TRBJ2-7|TRBD2|TRBV27
TGTGCCAGCAGTTACGCCGGGACTAGCGGGTACGAGCAGTACTTC
CASSYAGTSGYEQYF
>many|TRBJ2-3|-|TRBV4-3
TGCGCCAGCAGCCAGGGTGATTCCGCTGATACGCAGTATTTT
CASSQGDSADTQYF
>-|TRBJ2-5|-|TRBV7-9
TGTGCCAGCAGCTCACCAACTAGTCAAGAGACCCAGTACTTC
CASSSPTSQETQYF
>few|TRBJ2-7|-|TRBV20-1
TGCAGTGCTAGAGATACCAGGGATAACGAGCAGTACTTC
CSARDTRDNEQYF
>-|TRBJ2-7|-|TRBV4-1
TGCGCCAGCAGCACACAAGAGGGGGGCTACGAGCAGTACTTC
CASSTQEGGYEQYF
>-|TRBJ2-7|-|TRBV27
TGTGCCAGCAGTTTGACAGTAGCCTACGAGCAGTACTTC
CASSLTVAYEQYF
>-|TRBJ1-1|-|TRBV7-6
TGTGCCAGCAGCCCCGACCAGAACACTGAAGCTTTCTTT
CASSPDQNTEAFF
>many|TRBJ2-5|TRBD1|TRBV12-3/TRBV12-4
TGTGCCAGCAGTTTATTCATTAGGGACAGACAAGAGACCCAGTACTTC
CASSLFIRDRQETQYF
>-|TRBJ1-4|TRBD1|TRBV4-1
TGCGCCAGCAGCCAAGCAGGGGGTCTTGCAACTAATGAAAAACTGTTTTTT
CASSQAGGLATNEKLFF
>-|TRBJ2-1|-|TRBV29-1
TGCGGCCCGAGGAGGGGGCGTTTACGGCCCTACAATGAGCAGTTCTTC
CGPRRGRLRPYNEQFF
>few|TRBJ2-5|TRBD1|TRBV20-1
TGCAGTGCTAGTCGAGACAGGGGGGTTCAAGAGACCCAGTACTTC
CSASRDRGVQETQYF
>many|TRBJ2-1|TRBD2|TRBV5-1
TGCGCCAGTAACCAGCGGGGGGCGGATGAGCAGTTCTTC
CASNQRGADEQFF
>-|TRBJ1-5|-|TRBV14
TGTGCCAGCAGCCAGCTTGGAGGCGATCAGCCCCAGCATTTT
CASSQLGGDQPQHF
>once|TRBJ1-6|-|TRBV7-9
TGTGCCAGCAGCCGGACAGCAGATAATTCACCCCTCCACTTT
CASSRTADNSPLHF
>few|TRBJ2-3|-|TRBV6-5
TGTGCCAGCAGTTACCCCCCGGATACGCAGTATTTT
CASSYPPDTQYF
>-|TRBJ1-5|-|TRBV12-3/TRBV12-4
TGTGCCAGCACTAATGGGAGGACAGAGCCTAATCAGCCCCAGCATTTT
CASTNGRTEPNQPQHF
>-|TRBJ1-2|TRBD1|TRBV29-1
TGCAGCGTTGGTATCATCACCCGGACAGGGCATGGCTACACCTTC
CSVGIITRTGHGYTF
>many|TRBJ2-1|-|TRBV7-6
TGTGCCAGCAGCTTAGAAGGGAGGGAGCAGTTCTTC
CASSLEGREQFF
>few|TRBJ2-1|TRBD2|TRBV19
TGTGCCAGTAAGGTAGGCCTAGCGGTGAATGAGCAGTTCTTC
CASKVGLAVNEQFF
>-|TRBJ2-3|-|TRBV9
TGTGCCAGCAGCGCCCCAGGGAGTTTGGATACGCAGTATTTT
CASSAPGSLDTQYF
>few|TRBJ2-2|-|TRBV4-3
TGCGCCAGCAGCCCCCTTTCGGAAACGAACACCGGGGAGCTGTTTTTT
CASSPLSETNTGELFF
>few|TRBJ2-1|-|TRBV6-5
TGTGCCAGCAGTTACTACGGGGAGCTTCCGGATGAGCAGTTCTTC
CASSYYGELPDEQFF
>few|TRBJ2-5|-|TRBV7-9
TGTGCCAGCAGCCTACTAAGCGCGGAGACCCAGTACTTC
CASSLLSAETQYF